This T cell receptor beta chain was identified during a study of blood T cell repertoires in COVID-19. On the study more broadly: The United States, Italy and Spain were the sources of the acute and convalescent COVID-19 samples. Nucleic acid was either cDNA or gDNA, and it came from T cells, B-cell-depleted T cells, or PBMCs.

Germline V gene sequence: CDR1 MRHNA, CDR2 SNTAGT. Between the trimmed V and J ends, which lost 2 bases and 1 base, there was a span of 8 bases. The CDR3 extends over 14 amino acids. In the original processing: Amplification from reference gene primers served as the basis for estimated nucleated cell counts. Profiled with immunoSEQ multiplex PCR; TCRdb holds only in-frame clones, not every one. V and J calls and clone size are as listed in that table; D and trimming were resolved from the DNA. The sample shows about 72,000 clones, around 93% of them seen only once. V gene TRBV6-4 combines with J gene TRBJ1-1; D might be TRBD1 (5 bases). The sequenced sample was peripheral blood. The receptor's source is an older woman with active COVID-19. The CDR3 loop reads CASSDTQGNTEAFF. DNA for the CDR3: TGTGCCAGCAGTGACACCCAGGGGAACACTGAAGCTTTCTTT.